This is a list of T cell receptor beta chains from one sample in a study of identical twins. In TCRdb, the 5' RACE reads were re-called with MiXCR into one record per CDR3 protein. Here the sample spans hundreds of thousands of distinct CDR3 sequences, about 20% being singletons. A further study also used this sample, focusing on T cells expressing NK-cell markers.

The sample was PBMCs. These receptors originate from a woman younger than 30 in good health. CDR3s include the opening cysteine and the closing phenylalanine or tryptophan. D genes are given only for firm matches. Where a row states a size, it is once, few, many or the class of an expanded clone; other rows omit it.

TRBJ1-1 | few | TRBV21-1 | NA | CASSGRGAGSQAFF | TGTGCCAGCAGCGGACGTGGCGCAGGGAGTCAAGCTTTCTTT
TRBJ2-7 | NA | TRBV21-1 | NA | CALESGRDDEQYF | TGTGCCCTCGAGAGTGGGCGGGATGACGAGCAGTACTTC
TRBJ2-4 | NA | TRBV10-2 | TRBD2 | CASSGRTTIRDAAPNIQYF | TGCGCCAGCAGCGGGAGGACTACTATCCGGGACGCCGCCCCTAACATTCAGTACTTC
TRBJ2-7 | once | TRBV7-3 | TRBD2 | CASSFSLTGTSGGPHEQYF | TGTGCCAGCAGCTTCTCCCTCACCGGGACTAGCGGGGGGCCCCACGAGCAGTACTTC
TRBJ2-2 | NA | TRBV7-9 | TRBD2 | CASTTTSGRPALFF | TGTGCCAGCACCACGACTAGCGGGAGGCCTGCGCTGTTTTTT
TRBJ2-1 | NA | TRBV27 | NA | CASSLSDSHYNEQFF | TGTGCCAGCAGTTTAAGTGACAGCCACTACAATGAGCAGTTCTTC
TRBJ2-7 | few | TRBV20-1 | TRBD1 | CSARSHTGESFGQYF | TGCAGTGCTAGAAGCCATACAGGGGAGTCCTTCGGGCAGTACTTC
TRBJ2-7 | NA | TRBV20-1 | TRBD2 | CSAFSSGRSYEQYF | TGCAGTGCTTTCTCTAGCGGACGTTCCTACGAGCAGTACTTC
TRBJ2-1 | few | TRBV6-1 | TRBD2 | CASSTSGNRGNEQFF | TGTGCCAGCAGCACTAGCGGAAACAGAGGGAATGAGCAGTTCTTC
TRBJ2-7 | few | TRBV6-1 | TRBD1 | CASSPGTGDPEQYF | TGTGCCAGCAGTCCCGGGACAGGGGACCCCGAGCAGTACTTC
TRBJ1-2 | NA | TRBV6-1 | TRBD1 | CASTIGGTATNYGYTF | TGTGCCAGCACCATTGGAGGGACAGCGACTAACTATGGCTACACCTTC
TRBJ2-2 | NA | TRBV7-9 | NA | CASSFYGSNTGELFF | TGTGCCAGCAGCTTCTATGGTTCGAACACCGGGGAGCTGTTTTTT
TRBJ2-5 | many | TRBV10-3 | TRBD2 | CATNPGLARETQYF | TGTGCCACCAACCCGGGACTAGCGCGAGAGACCCAGTACTTC
TRBJ2-7 | few | TRBV12-3/TRBV12-4 | NA | CASSLAGKDYEQYF | TGTGCCAGCAGTTTAGCCGGGAAAGACTACGAGCAGTACTTC
TRBJ2-3 | few | TRBV20-1 | TRBD2 | CSARDPAGEADTQYF | TGCAGTGCTAGAGATCCGGCGGGGGAGGCAGATACGCAGTATTTT
TRBJ2-3 | NA | TRBV5-1 | NA | CASSFARKSDTQYF | TGCGCCAGCAGCTTCGCCCGTAAATCCGATACGCAGTATTTT
TRBJ2-2 | few | TRBV12-3/TRBV12-4 | NA | CASSFPAHNTGELFF | TGTGCCAGCAGTTTCCCTGCACACAACACCGGGGAGCTGTTTTTT
TRBJ2-1 | NA | TRBV20-1 | TRBD2 | CSAFLRTSGGRGYNEQFF | TGCAGTGCGTTCCTTAGAACTAGCGGGGGGAGAGGGTACAATGAGCAGTTCTTC
TRBJ2-1 | NA | TRBV7-8 | TRBD2 | CASSFLFGGRALRQKNEQFF | TGTGCCAGCAGCTTTTTGTTCGGCGGGAGGGCCCTCAGACAGAAAAATGAGCAGTTCTTC
TRBJ1-1 | NA | TRBV20-1 | NA | CSARATRAEAFF | TGCAGTGCTAGAGCAACGAGAGCTGAAGCTTTCTTT
TRBJ2-7 | NA | TRBV29-1 | NA | CSVARRGRITYEQYF | TGCAGCGTTGCTCGGAGGGGACGGATAACCTACGAGCAGTACTTC
TRBJ2-7 | NA | TRBV15 | TRBD2 | CATSRASSGGAEQYF | TGTGCCACCAGCAGAGCCTCTAGCGGGGGGGCCGAGCAGTACTTC
TRBJ2-3 | few | TRBV20-1 | TRBD2 | CSARQLAGVGDTQYF | TGCAGTGCTCGTCAACTAGCGGGAGTAGGAGATACGCAGTATTTT
TRBJ2-3 | NA | TRBV12-3/TRBV12-4 | NA | CASSLDWAQVADTQYF | TGTGCCAGCAGTTTAGATTGGGCTCAAGTCGCAGATACGCAGTATTTT
TRBJ1-1 | few | TRBV11-1 | TRBD1 | CASSFRGTGIGASSTEAFF | TGTGCCAGCAGCTTCAGGGGGACAGGGATTGGGGCATCAAGCACTGAAGCTTTCTTT
TRBJ2-1 | once | TRBV29-1 | NA | CSVERLASYNEQFF | TGCAGCGTTGAGAGACTCGCTTCCTACAATGAGCAGTTCTTC
TRBJ1-3 | NA | TRBV20-1 | NA | CSARNSHSGNTIYF | TGCAGTGCTAGAAACAGCCACTCTGGAAACACCATATATTTT
TRBJ2-1 | NA | TRBV7-3 | NA | CASSPAGVPMYNEQFF | TGTGCCAGCAGCCCCGCCGGGGTCCCGATGTACAATGAGCAGTTCTTC
TRBJ2-3 | NA | TRBV12-3/TRBV12-4 | NA | CASELATDTQYF | TGTGCCAGCGAACTAGCCACAGATACGCAGTATTTT
TRBJ2-1 | once | TRBV18 | NA | CASSWGQASYNEQFF | TGTGCCAGCTCGTGGGGTCAAGCCTCCTACAATGAGCAGTTCTTC
TRBJ1-2 | NA | TRBV20-1 | NA | CSARGNPNYGYTF | TGCAGTGCTAGGGGGAACCCTAACTATGGCTACACCTTC
TRBJ2-2 | many | TRBV6-1 | TRBD2 | CASSLLGALAGGTGELFF | TGTGCCAGCAGCCTACTAGGGGCGCTAGCGGGAGGCACCGGGGAGCTGTTTTTT
TRBJ2-2 | few | TRBV3-1 | TRBD2 | CASSEASGIDTGELFF | TGTGCCAGCAGCGAGGCTAGCGGGATAGACACCGGGGAGCTGTTTTTT
TRBJ2-1 | many | TRBV5-6 | NA | CASRTSYNEQFF | TGTGCCAGCAGGACCTCATACAATGAGCAGTTCTTC
TRBJ2-7 | NA | TRBV4-1 | NA | CASSQEGFYYEQYF | TGCGCCAGCAGCCAAGAAGGATTTTACTACGAGCAGTACTTC
TRBJ2-4 | NA | TRBV2 | TRBD1 | CASTPAQGLAKNIQYF | TGTGCCAGCACTCCGGCACAGGGGCTAGCCAAAAACATTCAGTACTTC
TRBJ2-7 | NA | TRBV20-1 | TRBD2 | CSASLPLAGGYEQYF | TGCAGTGCTAGTCTCCCCCTAGCGGGAGGCTACGAGCAGTACTTC
TRBJ2-1 | few | TRBV11-2 | TRBD2 | CASSPGLAGPFEQFF | TGTGCCAGCAGCCCGGGACTAGCGGGGCCATTTGAGCAGTTCTTC
TRBJ2-3 | NA | TRBV20-1 | NA | CSARIGGARITDTQYF | TGCAGTGCTAGGATAGGGGGGGCCCGAATCACAGATACGCAGTATTTT
TRBJ2-1 | once | TRBV5-1 | TRBD1 | CASSSGQRNEQFF | TGCGCCAGCAGCTCGGGACAGCGCAATGAGCAGTTCTTC
TRBJ2-3 | few | TRBV7-9 | TRBD1 | CASSTTGGATDTQYF | TGTGCCAGCAGCACGACAGGGGGCGCGACAGATACGCAGTATTTT
TRBJ2-1 | few | TRBV20-1 | TRBD2 | CSAGTSGSWNEQFF | TGCAGTGCTGGGACTAGCGGGAGCTGGAATGAGCAGTTCTTC
TRBJ2-7 | few | TRBV7-8 | NA | CASSPSEGGQYF | TGTGCCAGCAGCCCCTCGGAGGGGGGACAGTACTTC
TRBJ2-1 | NA | TRBV20-1 | TRBD2 | CSGPGGAYNEQFF | TGCAGTGGACCGGGGGGGGCCTACAATGAGCAGTTCTTC
TRBJ2-3 | NA | TRBV6-5 | NA | CASSSLAGGIADTQYF | TGTGCCAGCAGTTCCCTGGCAGGGGGGATTGCAGATACGCAGTATTTT
TRBJ2-1 | few | TRBV10-3 | TRBD2 | CAISTPGLAGNEQFF | TGTGCCATCAGTACTCCGGGACTAGCGGGCAATGAGCAGTTCTTC